Each of the 20 T cell receptor beta chains below was sequenced from the same sample in a study of blood T cell repertoires in COVID-19. Clones were sequenced by immunoSEQ multiplex PCR, and TCRdb holds only the in-frame ones, with some missing. The table has roughly 280,000 clones, approximately 89% seen once; the top ten hold under 2.5%. Sequencing input: PBMCs or T cells enriched from blood (not recorded which). The receptors stem from a woman in her fifties or sixties who had recovered from COVID-19.

The chain is built from TRBV6-5 and TRBJ2-3; TRBD2 might be the D (6 bases). The CDR3 extends over 14 amino acids. The germline V and J ends were trimmed by 6 bases and 2 bases, with 12 bases remaining between them. The germline V gene encodes CDR1 MNHEY and CDR2 SVGAGI. The CDR3 DNA follows: TGTGCCAGCAGACCGGGACTTTACACAGATACGCAGTATTTT. Translated: CASRPGLYTDTQYF.

V gene TRBV5-4 combines with J gene TRBJ1-2, with D maybe TRBD1 (5 bases). Between the trimmed V and J ends, which lost 4 bases and 5 bases, there was a span of 18 bases. The CDR3 has 15 amino acids. The germline V gene has CDR1 SGHNT and CDR2 YYREEE (reference sequence). The DNA for the CDR3 is TGTGCCAGCAGCCGAAAACAGACGGGGGGTTATGGCTACACCTTC. Translation: CASSRKQTGGYGYTF.

J is TRBJ2-7 and V is TRBV28; 9 nucleotides line up with TRBD1. The J segment lost 7 bases and the V segment lost 7 bases, leaving 14 bases of the junction unmatched. Germline V gene lookup returns CDR1 MDHEN and CDR2 SYDVKM. The CDR3 runs 15 residues. The CDR3 DNA sequence: TGTGCCAGCACTCCCTCCGGGACAGGGTCGTGGGAGCAGTACTTC. Protein sequence: CASTPSGTGSWEQYF.

The V gene is TRBV5-1, the J gene TRBJ1-1, with no clear D. Trimming shortened V by 3 bases and J by 5 bases, and 11 bases separated the two germline ends. CDR1 is SGHRS, CDR2 YFSETQ, per germline. CDR3 length: 13 amino acids. In DNA form, the CDR3 reads TGCGCCAGCAGCTCGACAAGGTGGACTGAAGCTTTCTTT. Translation: CASSSTRWTEAFF.

The chain joins TRBV29-1 to TRBJ1-1, with D tentatively TRBD1 (5 bases). V was trimmed by 4 bases and J by 5 bases, leaving 11 bases between them. Germline V gene sequence: CDR1 SQVTM, CDR2 ANQGSEA. The CDR3 totals 12 residues. CDR3 amino acids: CSVVGVGTEAFF. Written as DNA, the CDR3 is TGCAGCGTTGTAGGGGTAGGGACTGAAGCTTTCTTT. The whole variable domain, remainder taken from reference TRBV29-1 and TRBJ1-1, is SAVISQKPSRDICQRGTSLTIQCQVDSQVTMMFWYRQQPGQSLTLIATANQGSEATYESGFVIDKFPISRPNLTFSTLTVSNMSPEDSSIYLCSVVGVGTEAFFGQGTRLTVV.

This clone occurred once. The chain recombines TRBV5-6 with TRBJ1-1, with 9 bases identical to TRBD1. Germline CDR1 SGHDT, CDR2 YYEEEE. The CDR3 is made up of 15 amino acids. V was clipped by 2 bases and J by 4 bases; unmatched bases: 6. The CDR3 is CASSFMGQGGTEAFF. The CDR3 DNA follows: TGTGCCAGCAGCTTCATGGGACAGGGAGGCACTGAAGCTTTCTTT.

This clone is a singleton in its sample. The rearrangement joins TRBV15 to TRBJ1-2, with D maybe TRBD1 (5 bases). The V end lost 0 bases, the J end lost 6 bases, and 5 bases lay between the germline ends. The germline gives CDR1 LNHNV, CDR2 YYDKDF (reference sequence). This CDR3 is built from 12 residues. In nucleotides, the CDR3 is TGTGCCACCAGCAGAGACAGGGATGGCTACACCTTC. Its translation: CATSRDRDGYTF. Combining the CDR3 with reference TRBV15 and TRBJ1-2 gives the whole variable domain DAMVIQNPRYQVTQFGKPVTLSCSQTLNHNVMYWYQQKSSQAPKLLFHYYDKDFNNEADTPDNFQSRRPNTSFCFLDIRSPGLGDTAMYLCATSRDRDGYTFGSGTRLTVV.

The chain employs TRBV5-1 and TRBJ2-3; D remains ambiguous. Germline V gives CDR1 SGHRS, CDR2 YFSETQ. This CDR3 has 12 amino acids. V dropped 0 bases and J dropped 5 bases, with 4 bases sitting between them. The CDR3 protein is CASSLVRDTQYF. The CDR3 bases are TGCGCCAGCAGCTTGGTCCGAGATACGCAGTATTTT.

The chain combines TRBV12-3 or TRBV12-4 with TRBJ2-7; D is perhaps TRBD2 (5 bases). Trimming left V 6 bases short and J 4 bases short, with 13 bases between. The CDR3 extends over 13 amino acids. The CDR3 bases are TGTGCCAGCAGCCTCTCCCGGGGATACGAGCAGTACTTC. It translates to CASSLSRGYEQYF.

The CDR3 spells CASSFDRGTARNEKLFF. CDR3 coding DNA: TGTGCCAGCAGCTTCGACAGGGGGACCGCGAGGAATGAAAAACTGTTTTTT. V gene TRBV11-3 combines with J gene TRBJ1-4; 9 bases line up with TRBD1. Looked up from germline, CDR1 is SGHNT and CDR2 is YENEEA. V lost 3 bases and J lost 5; bases outside the gene matches: 10. The CDR3 covers 17 residues.

V and J are TRBV5-1 and TRBJ2-1; D perhaps matches TRBD1 (5 bases). CDR3 size: 14 residues. V lost 3 bases and J lost 7, with 14 bases in between. Germline assignment: CDR1 SGHRS and CDR2 YFSETQ. DNA for the CDR3: TGCGCCAGCAGCTCTGACCCTAGGGGAAATGAGCAGTTCTTC. Its protein product is CASSSDPRGNEQFF.

CDR3 amino acids: CASSSLIAGAGSNEQFF. The CDR3 bases are TGTGCCAGCAGTTCGTTAATAGCGGGAGCTGGTAGCAATGAGCAGTTCTTC. The chain carries TRBV6-2 or TRBV6-3 and TRBJ2-1, with 9 nucleotides matching TRBD2. Germline lookup yields CDR1 MNHEY and CDR2 SVGEGT. The trim removed 4 bases at V and 6 bases at J, leaving 13 bases unmatched. The CDR3 totals 17 residues.

The chain couples TRBV7-8 to TRBJ2-7, with 8 positions matching TRBD1. CDR1 and CDR2 from the germline V gene are SGHVS and FQNEAQ. The CDR3 loop spans 14 amino acids. V dropped 6 bases and J dropped 3; count of bases not matched to a gene: 7. CDR3 sequence reads: CASRSKTGGYEQYF. The CDR3 DNA follows: TGTGCCAGCAGATCGAAAACAGGGGGCTACGAGCAGTACTTC. The complete variable domain, with remaining parts taken from reference TRBV7-8 and TRBJ2-7, reads GAGVSQSPRYKVAKRGQDVALRCDPISGHVSLFWYQQALGQGPEFLTYFQNEAQLDKSGLPSDRFFAERPEGSVSTLKIQRTQQEDSAVYLCASRSKTGGYEQYFGPGTRLTVT.

The rearrangement links TRBV4-2 to TRBJ1-3; D call uncertain. Trimming left V 3 bases short and J 4 bases short, with 4 bases between. CDR1 LGHNA and CDR2 YNFKEQ come from the germline V gene. The CDR3 runs to 12 residues. The CDR3 region has the DNA TGTGCCAGCAGCCAGGAGGGAAACACCATATATTTT. Residues: CASSQEGNTIYF.

CDR3 in DNA: TGTGCCAGTAACCAGCGGGACCAAGAGACCCAGTACTTC. Amino acid sequence: CASNQRDQETQYF. The rearrangement uses TRBV19 and TRBJ2-5; possibly TRBD2 for D (6 bases). V lost 7 bases and J lost 0, with 9 bases in between. The CDR3 runs to 13 residues. Per germline, CDR1 LNHDA and CDR2 SQIVND (reference sequence).

The chain joins TRBV6-1 to TRBJ2-2; D remains unclear. Germline V lookup: CDR1 MNHNS, CDR2 SASEGT. V was shortened by 7 bases and J by 7 bases, with 10 bases between the two germline ends. This CDR3 has 12 amino acids. The CDR3 nucleotides are TGTGCCAGCATGGTAGCTGGCGGGGAGCTGTTTTTT. It encodes CASMVAGGELFF.

V is TRBV28 and J is TRBJ1-2, with no clear D. Germline V gene lookup returns CDR1 MDHEN and CDR2 SYDVKM. This CDR3 comprises 14 residues. Trimming removed 2 bases at V and 4 bases at J, with 11 bases between. Here the CDR3 reads CASSLGGDVYGYTF. CDR3 nucleotide sequence: TGTGCCAGCAGTTTAGGCGGAGACGTCTATGGCTACACCTTC.

V is TRBV11-2 and J is TRBJ1-3; TRBD1 might be the D (6 bases). Germline V gene data show CDR1 as SGHAT and CDR2 as FQNNGV. Deletions cut 8 bases from V and 0 bases from J, with 17 bases between. There are 16 residues in the CDR3. The CDR3 nucleotides are TGTGCCAGCGGCAAAACAGGGTTGAGCTCTGGAAACACCATATATTTT. It specifies CASGKTGLSSGNTIYF.

The chain carries TRBV29-1 and TRBJ1-1; TRBD1 is a possible D gene (5 bases). CDR1 and CDR2 from the germline V gene are SQVTM and ANQGSEA. The CDR3 extends over 13 amino acids. V shed 7 bases and J shed 5 bases, with 17 bases lying between them. CDR3 bases: TGCAGCGCGGCCGGACCGGAGGGGACTGAAGCTTTCTTT. It encodes CSAAGPEGTEAFF.

The chain is built from TRBV30 and TRBJ1-2, with TRBD1 identical over 9 bases. Trimming took 0 bases from V and 4 from J; bases not matched to a gene: 3. The CDR3 runs to 14 residues. Germline loops: CDR1 GTSNPN, CDR2 SVGIG (reference sequence). CDR3 loop: CAWSVGTGFYGYTF. CDR3 sequence (DNA): TGTGCCTGGAGTGTCGGGACAGGGTTCTATGGCTACACCTTC.